This T cell receptor (beta chain) comes out of a study of radiotherapy plus CTLA-4 blockade in lung cancer. This CDR3 comprises 13 residues. The V segment lost 4 bases and the J segment 7 bases; nucleotides outside the gene matches: 2. CDR1 and CDR2 from the germline V gene are SGHRS and YFSETQ. Assay used: immunoSEQ multiplex PCR; TCRdb lists only in-frame clones, some missing. Among more than 90,000 clones listed, roughly four fifths were seen once. The V and J genes are TRBV5-1 and TRBJ1-5, with 10 bases identical to TRBD1. The sequencing used peripheral blood, collected from a patient treated with radiotherapy plus ipilimumab. The receptor comes from a human donor with non-small cell lung cancer that progressed on radiotherapy plus ipilimumab. The CDR3 protein is CASSQDRGQPQHF. CDR3 sequence (DNA): TGCGCCAGCAGCCAGGACAGGGGGCAGCCCCAGCATTTT.